The 27 T cell receptor beta chains below come from one sample, sequenced in a study of blood T cell repertoires in COVID-19. Clones were read by immunoSEQ multiplex PCR, and TCRdb kept only the in-frame ones, dropping some. The sample comprises about 120,000 clones, about 80% of which are singletons, and about 40% rests with the top ten. Sequencing used peripheral blood. These receptors all come from a man between 35 and 55 years old with active or convalescent COVID-19.

This clone came up once. This chain joins TRBV24-1 and TRBJ2-5, with 11 bases that match TRBD2. V was pared by 4 bases and J by 3 bases, with 9 bases of the junction left unmatched. The CDR3 is made up of 17 amino acids. The germline CDR1 and CDR2 sequences are KGHDR and SFDVKD. The CDR3 is CATSDPGTSGSEETQYF. The CDR3 bases are TGTGCCACCAGTGACCCAGGGACTAGCGGCTCTGAAGAGACCCAGTACTTC.

This clone was recorded only once. V is TRBV19 and J is TRBJ1-1; 8 nucleotides line up with TRBD1. Unmatched junction bases numbered 2, after V lost 3 bases and J lost 5 bases. The CDR3 has 13 residues. Per germline, CDR1 LNHDA and CDR2 SQIVND (reference sequence). In nucleotides, the CDR3 is TGTGCCAGTAGTATCGACAGGGGAACTGAAGCTTTCTTT. This gives the protein CASSIDRGTEAFF.

J is TRBJ1-2 and V is TRBV6-5, with D possibly being TRBD1 (5 bases). The germline V and J ends were trimmed by 2 bases and 2 bases, with 6 bases remaining between them. The CDR3 length is 13 residues. The germline V gene has CDR1 MNHEY and CDR2 SVGAGI. CDR3 loop: CASSYDRNYGYTF. The DNA of the CDR3 is TGTGCCAGCAGTTACGACAGAAACTATGGCTACACCTTC.

To note about this clone: The same CDR3 arises from other DNA sequences in this sample as well. The V call is TRBV6-5, the J call TRBJ1-3; the D gene is possibly TRBD1 (5 bases). The germline V gene encodes CDR1 MNHEY and CDR2 SVGAGI. This CDR3 has 15 amino acids. V gave up 5 bases and J gave up 0 bases, with 11 bases separating them. In DNA form, the CDR3 reads TGTGCCAGCAGTCCTACAGGCATCTCTGGAAACACCATATATTTT. As protein: CASSPTGISGNTIYF.

The rearrangement joins TRBV9 to TRBJ2-3; tentative D call: TRBD1 (8 bases). The CDR3 is made up of 16 amino acids. V lost 4 bases and J 6 bases, leaving 21 bases between the germline ends. Germline CDR1 SGDLS, CDR2 YYNGEE. CDR3 region: CASSSTTGQGGDTQYF. As DNA, the CDR3 is TGTGCCAGCAGCTCAACTACTGGACAGGGAGGGGATACGCAGTATTTT.

V usage is TRBV7-9 and J usage is TRBJ2-3; D remains ambiguous. The V end lost 7 bases, the J end lost 6 bases, and 11 bases lay between the germline ends. The CDR3 sequence is 12 residues long. Germline V gives CDR1 SEHNR, CDR2 FQNEAQ (reference sequence). The CDR3 sequence: CASTAQADTQYF. CDR3 nucleotide sequence: TGTGCCAGCACCGCCCAGGCGGATACGCAGTATTTT.

The chain has TRBV21-1 and TRBJ2-4; the table's D call TRBD2 went unverified against the DNA. TRBV21-1 is recorded as a pseudogene. This CDR3 is 18 amino acids long. The CDR3 nucleotides are TGTGCCAGCAACGAGGGAGCTGGGATGGGTATAGCCAAAAACATTCAGTACTTC. Translated, it gives CASNEGAGMGIAKNIQYF.

This chain joins TRBV25-1 and TRBJ2-7, with TRBD1 as a possible D gene (5 bases). The germline V and J ends were trimmed by 4 bases and 1 base, with 11 bases remaining between them. In germline, CDR1 is MGHDK, CDR2 SYGVNS. CDR3 length equals 14 residues. The CDR3 here is CASSGQGSSYEQYF. CDR3 nucleotides: TGTGCCAGCAGTGGGCAGGGTTCGTCCTACGAGCAGTACTTC.

The chain has TRBV29-1 and TRBJ1-4, with 12 bases lining up with TRBD1. Germline trimming cut 6 bases from V and 3 bases from J; bases unmatched to any gene: 5. This CDR3 comprises 15 residues. CDR1 and CDR2 from the germline V gene are SQVTM and ANQGSEA. CDR3 sequence: CSVGGQGAANEKLFF. CDR3 in DNA: TGCAGCGTCGGGGGACAGGGGGCAGCTAATGAAAAACTGTTTTTT.

This chain joins TRBV7-6 and TRBJ2-3; 9 bases fit TRBD2. V dropped 4 bases and J dropped 14; count of bases not matched to a gene: 13. Germline V CDR1 and CDR2: SGHVS, FNYEAQ. The CDR3 loop spans 14 amino acids. The CDR3 loop reads CASSSTQTSGKMYF. The CDR3 DNA reads as TGTGCCAGCAGCTCCACCCAGACTAGCGGAAAGATGTATTTT.

V gene TRBV9 combines with J gene TRBJ2-2, with D perhaps TRBD2 (6 bases). V dropped 2 bases and J dropped 4 bases, with 12 bases sitting between them. CDR1 SGDLS and CDR2 YYNGEE come from the germline V gene. The CDR3 spans 15 residues. The DNA of the CDR3 is TGTGCCAGCAGCGTCGGGGGTGGGAGCACCGGGGAGCTGTTTTTT. Its translation: CASSVGGGSTGELFF.

A few counts support this clone. The chain links TRBV7-2 to TRBJ1-2; 7 nucleotides match TRBD1. This CDR3 spans 15 amino acids. The V gene's germline CDR1 is SGHTA and CDR2 FQGNSA. V lost 1 base, J lost 5 bases, and 7 bases stayed unmatched. The CDR3 region has the DNA TGTGCCAGCAGCTTAGATCACAGGGGCGGGTATGGCTACACCTTC. Its protein product is CASSLDHRGGYGYTF.

The chain carries TRBV27 and TRBJ2-2; TRBD1 might be the D (6 bases). This CDR3 has 15 amino acids. V was shortened by 3 bases and J by 1 base, with 9 bases between the two germline ends. Germline-derived CDR1 and CDR2 are MNHEY and SMNVEV (reference sequence). The CDR3 spells CASSLGTLNTGELFF. The CDR3 region has the DNA TGTGCCAGCAGTTTGGGGACACTGAACACCGGGGAGCTGTTTTTT.

The chain recombines TRBV7-7 with TRBJ2-2; 8 nucleotides match TRBD1. V was clipped by 5 bases and J by 4 bases; unmatched bases: 12. Germline values: CDR1 SSHAT, CDR2 FNYEAQ (reference sequence). The CDR3 spans 17 residues. The CDR3 loop reads CASSVDPRTGFTGELFF. CDR3 sequence (DNA): TGTGCCAGCAGCGTAGACCCGCGGACAGGGTTCACCGGGGAGCTGTTTTTT. The full variable domain, rest sourced from reference TRBV7-7 and TRBJ2-2, is GAGVSQSPRYKVTKRGQDVTLRCDPISSHATLYWYQQALGQGPEFLTYFNYEAQPDKSGLPSDRFSAERPEGSISTLTIQRTEQRDSAMYRCASSVDPRTGFTGELFFGEGSRLTVL.

To note about this clone: The junction and the germline gene differ at one end; a read error may be behind it. V usage is TRBV24-1 and J usage is TRBJ1-5, with D perhaps TRBD1 (5 bases). The CDR3 runs 12 residues. Germline values: CDR1 KGHDR, CDR2 SFDVKD. CDR3 DNA sequence: TGTGCCACCGTGTCACCCGGGGGATTAGCGTGTTTT. It translates to CATVSPGGLACF.

The chain is built from TRBV28 and TRBJ2-5; 8 nucleotides align to TRBD2. Germline CDR1 and CDR2: MDHEN and SYDVKM. CDR3 length equals 17 residues. J lost 2 bases, V lost 1 base, and 9 bases had no gene match. The CDR3 nucleotides read TGTGCCAGCAGTTTATCCGGGCGGGGGGCTCTTCAAGAGACCCAGTACTTC. Protein sequence: CASSLSGRGALQETQYF. Full variable domain (outside the CDR3, taken from reference TRBV28 and TRBJ2-5): DVKVTQSSRYLVKRTGEKVFLECVQDMDHENMFWYRQDPGLGLRLIYFSYDVKMKEKGDIPEGYSVSREKKERFSLILESASTNQTSMYLCASSLSGRGALQETQYFGPGTRLLVL.

This clone was picked up a small number of times. The chain is built from TRBV6-2 or TRBV6-3 and TRBJ2-1, with a weak D call TRBD2 (6 bases). This CDR3 is 15 amino acids long. The V gene's germline CDR1 is MNHEY and CDR2 SVGEGT. V was pared by 2 bases and J by 2 bases, with 10 bases between. The CDR3 bases are TGTGCCAGCAGTTACGACGGGAGCCCCTACAATGAGCAGTTCTTC. It codes for CASSYDGSPYNEQFF.

Turning to this clone: Other DNA sequences in the sample encode the same CDR3. V and J are TRBV12-3 or TRBV12-4 and TRBJ2-3; D is ambiguous. The CDR3 loop spans 10 amino acids. V lost 5 bases and J lost 10, with 7 bases in between. The CDR3 region is CASSLAAQYF. DNA for the CDR3: TGTGCCAGCAGTCTGGCTGCGCAGTATTTT.

The chain recombines TRBV5-1 with TRBJ2-4; TRBD1 is a possible D gene (5 bases). Germline V lookup: CDR1 SGHRS, CDR2 YFSETQ. The CDR3 extends over 14 amino acids. With 4 bases removed from V and 1 base from J, the gap between germline ends came to 9 bases. CDR3 coding DNA: TGCGCCAGCAGCATAGACAGCGCCAAAAACATTCAGTACTTC. This gives the protein CASSIDSAKNIQYF. Full variable domain (remainder filled in from reference TRBV5-1 and TRBJ2-4): KAGVTQTPRYLIKTRGQQVTLSCSPISGHRSVSWYQQTPGQGLQFLFEYFSETQRNKGNFPGRFSGRQFSNSRSEMNVSTLELGDSALYLCASSIDSAKNIQYFGAGTRLSVL.

This clone came up once. The chain uses TRBV29-1 and TRBJ1-1; TRBD1 matches at 7 bases. Unmatched junction bases numbered 5, after V lost 4 bases and J lost 6 bases. The germline gives CDR1 SQVTM, CDR2 ANQGSEA. CDR3 length equals 12 residues. CDR3 sequence: CSVAGGIAEAFF. The CDR3 nucleotides read TGCAGCGTTGCAGGGGGTATCGCTGAAGCTTTCTTT.

V and J are TRBV3-1 (or the pseudogene TRBV3-2) and TRBJ1-6; no definite D call. The CDR3 totals 15 residues. Trimming cost V 4 bases and J 0 bases, with 7 bases left between them. Germline CDR1 and CDR2: LGHDT and YNNKEL (reference sequence). DNA for the CDR3: TGTGCCAGCAGCCGAGAGAGCTCCTATAATTCACCCCTCCACTTT. It translates to CASSRESSYNSPLHF.

The chain couples TRBV3-1 (or the pseudogene TRBV3-2) to TRBJ2-7; the D is unclear. Germline CDR1 LGHDT, CDR2 YNNKEL (reference sequence). With 0 bases removed from V and 7 bases from J, the gap between germline ends came to 13 bases. The length of the CDR3 is 14 residues. CDR3 residues: CASSQDIKAREQYF. The CDR3, as DNA: TGTGCCAGCAGCCAAGATATCAAGGCGAGGGAGCAGTACTTC.

V is TRBV6-2 or TRBV6-3 and J is TRBJ1-1; D ambiguous. The CDR3 consists of 13 residues. Germline CDR1 and CDR2: MNHEY and SVGEGT. V shed 5 bases and J shed 4 bases, with 11 bases lying between them. The CDR3 DNA reads as TGTGCCAGCAGTGCGCTCAGGTTCACTGAAGCTTTCTTT. This sequence encodes CASSALRFTEAFF.

The V gene is TRBV19, the J gene TRBJ1-3; D uncertain. The length of the CDR3 is 12 residues. V lost 7 bases and J lost 6, with 10 bases in between. Germline loops: CDR1 LNHDA, CDR2 SQIVND (reference sequence). The CDR3 DNA reads as TGTGCCAGTATAGGAGGGCTAAACACCATATATTTT. Translation gives CASIGGLNTIYF.

The CDR3 is CASSVLAGEETQYF. CDR3 sequence (DNA): TGTGCCAGCTCAGTTCTAGCGGGGGAAGAGACCCAGTACTTC. The V and J genes are TRBV18 and TRBJ2-5, with TRBD2 matching 10 bases. CDR1 KGHSH and CDR2 LQKENI come from the germline V gene. The V gene end was trimmed by 5 bases and the J gene end by 3 bases; junction bases not matched to a gene: 3. This CDR3 has 14 residues.

This clone was seen a few times. This chain connects TRBV7-9 to TRBJ1-6; 7 nucleotides align to TRBD1. CDR1 and CDR2 from the germline V gene are SEHNR and FQNEAQ (reference sequence). This CDR3 is built from 17 residues. The trim removed 1 base at V and 12 bases at J, leaving 15 bases unmatched. As DNA, the CDR3 is TGTGCCAGCAGCTTAGTCCGGAAGGGGGCCGGGGGAGAACCCCTCCACTTT. Translation: CASSLVRKGAGGEPLHF.

This chain joins TRBV20-1 and TRBJ1-6; D not certain. Trimming removed 3 bases from V and 10 bases from J, with 10 bases in between. Germline lookup yields CDR1 DFQATT and CDR2 SNEGSKA (reference sequence). The CDR3 extends over 12 amino acids. The CDR3 DNA sequence: TGCAGTGCTAGTAGGGCGGGATCACCCCTCCACTTT. It is translated as CSASRAGSPLHF.